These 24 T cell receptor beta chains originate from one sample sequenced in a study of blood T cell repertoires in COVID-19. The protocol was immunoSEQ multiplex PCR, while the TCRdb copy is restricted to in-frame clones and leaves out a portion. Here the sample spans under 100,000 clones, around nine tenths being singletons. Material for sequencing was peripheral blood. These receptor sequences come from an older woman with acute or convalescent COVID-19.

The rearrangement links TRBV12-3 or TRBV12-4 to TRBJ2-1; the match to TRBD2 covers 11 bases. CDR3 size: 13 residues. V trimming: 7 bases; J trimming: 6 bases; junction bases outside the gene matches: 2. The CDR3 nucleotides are TGTGCCAGCACCCTAGCGGGAGGCAATGAGCAGTTCTTC. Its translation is CASTLAGGNEQFF.

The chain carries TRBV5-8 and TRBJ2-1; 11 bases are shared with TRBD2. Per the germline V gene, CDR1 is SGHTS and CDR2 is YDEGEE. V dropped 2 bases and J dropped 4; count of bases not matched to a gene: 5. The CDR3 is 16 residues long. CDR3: CASSFTGTSGYNEQFF. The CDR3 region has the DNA TGTGCCAGCAGCTTCACCGGGACTAGCGGATACAATGAGCAGTTCTTC.

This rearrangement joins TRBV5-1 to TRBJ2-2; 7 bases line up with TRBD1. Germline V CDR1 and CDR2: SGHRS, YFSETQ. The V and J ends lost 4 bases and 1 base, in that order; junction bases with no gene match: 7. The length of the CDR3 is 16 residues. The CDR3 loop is CASSQNTGVNTGELFF. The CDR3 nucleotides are TGCGCCAGCAGCCAGAATACAGGGGTGAACACCGGGGAGCTGTTTTTT.

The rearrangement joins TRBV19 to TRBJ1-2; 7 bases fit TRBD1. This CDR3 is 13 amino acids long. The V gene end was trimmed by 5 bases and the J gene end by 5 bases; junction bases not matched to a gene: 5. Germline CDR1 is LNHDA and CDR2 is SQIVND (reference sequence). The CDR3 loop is CASSPGTDYGYTF. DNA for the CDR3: TGTGCCAGTAGTCCCGGGACAGATTATGGCTACACCTTC.

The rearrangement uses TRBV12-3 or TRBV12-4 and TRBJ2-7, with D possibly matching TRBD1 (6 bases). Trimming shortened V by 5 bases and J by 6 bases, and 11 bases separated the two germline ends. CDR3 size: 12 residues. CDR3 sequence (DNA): TGTGCCAGCAGTACAACCAGGGGCGAGCAGTACGTC. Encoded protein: CASSTTRGEQYV.

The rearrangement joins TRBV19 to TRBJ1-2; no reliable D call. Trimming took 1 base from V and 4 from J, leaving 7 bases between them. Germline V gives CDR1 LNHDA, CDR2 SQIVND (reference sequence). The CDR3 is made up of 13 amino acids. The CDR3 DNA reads TGTGCCAGTAGTATAGTGGAGAGCTATGGCTACACCTTC. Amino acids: CASSIVESYGYTF.

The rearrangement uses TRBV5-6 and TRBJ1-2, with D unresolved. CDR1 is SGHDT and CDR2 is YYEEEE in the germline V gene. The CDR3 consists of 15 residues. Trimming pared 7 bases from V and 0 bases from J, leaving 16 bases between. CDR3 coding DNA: TGTGCCAGCCGTAAGGTGGCAAGCGCTAACTATGGCTACACCTTC. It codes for CASRKVASANYGYTF.

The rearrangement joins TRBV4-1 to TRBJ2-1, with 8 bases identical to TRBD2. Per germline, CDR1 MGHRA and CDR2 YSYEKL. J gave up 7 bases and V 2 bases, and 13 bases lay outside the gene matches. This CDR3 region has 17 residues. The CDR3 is CASSQSVTRGGQNEQFF. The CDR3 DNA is TGCGCCAGCAGCCAAAGTGTGACTCGGGGGGGCCAAAATGAGCAGTTCTTC.

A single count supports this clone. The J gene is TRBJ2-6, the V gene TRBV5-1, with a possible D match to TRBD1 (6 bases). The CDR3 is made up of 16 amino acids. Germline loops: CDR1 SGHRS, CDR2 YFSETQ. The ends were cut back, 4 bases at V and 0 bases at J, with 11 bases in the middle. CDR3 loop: CASSAQGLSGANVLTF. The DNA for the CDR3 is TGCGCCAGCAGCGCACAGGGTCTCTCTGGGGCCAACGTCCTGACTTTC.

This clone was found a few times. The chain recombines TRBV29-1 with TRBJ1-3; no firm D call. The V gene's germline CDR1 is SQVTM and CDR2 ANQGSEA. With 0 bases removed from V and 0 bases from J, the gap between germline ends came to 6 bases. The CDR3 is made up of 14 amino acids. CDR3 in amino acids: CSVEERTSGNTIYF. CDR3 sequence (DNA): TGCAGCGTTGAAGAGCGAACCTCTGGAAACACCATATATTTT.

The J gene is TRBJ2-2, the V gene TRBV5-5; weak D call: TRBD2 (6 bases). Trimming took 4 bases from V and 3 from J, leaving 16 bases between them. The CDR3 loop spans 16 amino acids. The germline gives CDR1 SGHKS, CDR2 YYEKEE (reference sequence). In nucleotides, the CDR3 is TGTGCCAGCAGCACTGGGACTGTCGTTTACACCGGGGAGCTGTTTTTT. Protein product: CASSTGTVVYTGELFF.

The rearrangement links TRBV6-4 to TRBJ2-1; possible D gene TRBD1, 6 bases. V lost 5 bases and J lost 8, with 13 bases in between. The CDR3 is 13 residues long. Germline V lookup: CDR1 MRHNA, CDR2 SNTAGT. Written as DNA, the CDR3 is TGTGCCAGCAGTTACAGGGTTAGGGATGAGCAGTTCTTC. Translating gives CASSYRVRDEQFF.

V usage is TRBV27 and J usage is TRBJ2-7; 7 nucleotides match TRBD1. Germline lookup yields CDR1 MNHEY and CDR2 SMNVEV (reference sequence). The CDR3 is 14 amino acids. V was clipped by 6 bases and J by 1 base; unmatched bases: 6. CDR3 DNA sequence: TGTGCCAGCAGGAAGACAGGGCAATCCTACGAGCAGTACTTC. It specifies CASRKTGQSYEQYF.

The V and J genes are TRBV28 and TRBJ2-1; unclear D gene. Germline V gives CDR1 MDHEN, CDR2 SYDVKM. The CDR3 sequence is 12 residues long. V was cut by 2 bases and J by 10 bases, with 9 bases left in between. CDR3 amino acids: CASSLRWSEQFF. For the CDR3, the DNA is TGTGCCAGCAGTTTAAGGTGGAGCGAGCAGTTCTTC.

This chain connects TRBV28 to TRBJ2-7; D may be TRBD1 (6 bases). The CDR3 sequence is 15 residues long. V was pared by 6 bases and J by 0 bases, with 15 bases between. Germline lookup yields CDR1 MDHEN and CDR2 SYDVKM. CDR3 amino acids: CASRPTGSLSYEQYV. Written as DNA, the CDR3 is TGTGCCAGCAGACCGACAGGCAGCCTCTCCTACGAGCAGTACGTC.

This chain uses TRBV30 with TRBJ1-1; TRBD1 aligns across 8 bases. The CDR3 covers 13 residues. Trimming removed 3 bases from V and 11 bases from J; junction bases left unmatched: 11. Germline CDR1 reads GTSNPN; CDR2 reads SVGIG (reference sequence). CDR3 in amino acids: CAWSGGLGQVAFF. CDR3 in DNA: TGTGCCTGGAGCGGCGGTCTGGGACAGGTCGCTTTCTTT.

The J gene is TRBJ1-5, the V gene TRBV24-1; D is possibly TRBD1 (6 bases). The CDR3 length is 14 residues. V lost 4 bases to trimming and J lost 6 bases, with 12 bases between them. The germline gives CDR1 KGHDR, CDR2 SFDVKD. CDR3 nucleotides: TGTGCCACCAGTGACTCACGGGGGGCTCAGCCCCAGCATTTT. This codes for CATSDSRGAQPQHF.

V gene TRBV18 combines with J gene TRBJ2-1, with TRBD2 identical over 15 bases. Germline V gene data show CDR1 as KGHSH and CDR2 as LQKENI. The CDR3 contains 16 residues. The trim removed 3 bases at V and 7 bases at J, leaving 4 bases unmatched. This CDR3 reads CASSPGLAGGQNEQFF. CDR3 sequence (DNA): TGTGCCAGCTCACCCGGACTAGCGGGGGGGCAGAATGAGCAGTTCTTC.

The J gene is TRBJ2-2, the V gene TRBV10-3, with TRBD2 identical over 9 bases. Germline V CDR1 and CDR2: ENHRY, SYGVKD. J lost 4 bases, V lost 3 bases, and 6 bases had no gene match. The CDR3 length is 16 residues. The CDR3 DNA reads TGTGCCATCAGTGAATGGCTAGCGGGGACCACCGGGGAGCTGTTTTTT. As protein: CAISEWLAGTTGELFF.

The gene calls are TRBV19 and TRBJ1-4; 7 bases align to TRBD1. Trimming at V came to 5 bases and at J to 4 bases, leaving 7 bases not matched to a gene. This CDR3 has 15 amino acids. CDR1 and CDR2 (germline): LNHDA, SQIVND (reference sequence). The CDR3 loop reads CASSLLTGINEKLFF. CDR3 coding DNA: TGTGCCAGTAGTCTTCTGACAGGGATTAATGAAAAACTGTTTTTT.

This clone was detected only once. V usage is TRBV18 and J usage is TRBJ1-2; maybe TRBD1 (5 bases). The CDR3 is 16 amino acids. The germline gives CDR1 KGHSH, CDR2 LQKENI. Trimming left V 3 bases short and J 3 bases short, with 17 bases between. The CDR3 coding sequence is TGTGCCAGCTCACCGACTGGGGGGGTAACAGACTATGGCTACACCTTC. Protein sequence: CASSPTGGVTDYGYTF.

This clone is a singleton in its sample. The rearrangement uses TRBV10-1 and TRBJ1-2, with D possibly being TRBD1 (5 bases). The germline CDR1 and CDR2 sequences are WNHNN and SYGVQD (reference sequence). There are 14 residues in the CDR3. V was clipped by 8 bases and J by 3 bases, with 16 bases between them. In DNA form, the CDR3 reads TGCGCCAGCCCTGGAGGGACGGACTACTATGGCTACACCTTC. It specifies CASPGGTDYYGYTF.

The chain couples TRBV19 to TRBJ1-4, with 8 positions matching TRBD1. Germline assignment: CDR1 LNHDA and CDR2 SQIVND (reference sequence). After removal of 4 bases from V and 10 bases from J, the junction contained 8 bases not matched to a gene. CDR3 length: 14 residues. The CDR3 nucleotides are TGTGCCAGTAGTACGACAGGGGTAGAGGGAAAACTGTTTTTT. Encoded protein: CASSTTGVEGKLFF.

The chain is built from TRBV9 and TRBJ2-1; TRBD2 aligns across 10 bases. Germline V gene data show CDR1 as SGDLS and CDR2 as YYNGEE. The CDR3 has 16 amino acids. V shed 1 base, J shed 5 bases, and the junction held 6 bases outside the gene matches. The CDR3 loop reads CASSVMPSGSHNEQFF. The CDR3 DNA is TGTGCCAGCAGCGTAATGCCTAGCGGGAGCCACAATGAGCAGTTCTTC.